This TCR beta chain was sequenced for a study of vaccination effects on CD4 cells after COVID-19. Produced via immunoSEQ multiplex PCR; TCRdb's table is partial and in-frame only. Among 45,000 to 65,000 clones listed, 75% to 90% were seen once. The study's findings and limits: Sampling in the study covered few convalescent patients and included no early post-infection timepoints.

Ahead of sequencing, the ViraFEST assay grew antigen-specific CD4+ T cells using viral peptide pools. Culture proceeded for approximately 10 days, and CD4+ T cells were then isolated. A few million PBMC per well received approximately 10 IU/ml IL-2 and approximately 10 ug/ml peptides in culture. Cells had half their medium changed to IL-2 medium on days 3 and 7. Points on this clone: The target antigen is unknown.

The CDR3 sequence is 15 residues long. The V gene lost 7 bases and the J gene lost 7 bases, with 17 bases spanning the gap. Germline assignment: CDR1 MNHEY and CDR2 SVGAGI. This sequence originates from a human donor who received a COVID-19 vaccine. The material sequenced was CD4+ T cells from PBMCs cultured with HCoV-229E spike peptides, taken before COVID-19 vaccination. This chain connects TRBV6-5 to TRBJ1-6, with D tentatively TRBD1 (6 bases). DNA of the CDR3: TGTGCCAGCACCGTGAACGGGGGGCTGAATTCACCCCTCCACTTT. This codes for CASTVNGGLNSPLHF.